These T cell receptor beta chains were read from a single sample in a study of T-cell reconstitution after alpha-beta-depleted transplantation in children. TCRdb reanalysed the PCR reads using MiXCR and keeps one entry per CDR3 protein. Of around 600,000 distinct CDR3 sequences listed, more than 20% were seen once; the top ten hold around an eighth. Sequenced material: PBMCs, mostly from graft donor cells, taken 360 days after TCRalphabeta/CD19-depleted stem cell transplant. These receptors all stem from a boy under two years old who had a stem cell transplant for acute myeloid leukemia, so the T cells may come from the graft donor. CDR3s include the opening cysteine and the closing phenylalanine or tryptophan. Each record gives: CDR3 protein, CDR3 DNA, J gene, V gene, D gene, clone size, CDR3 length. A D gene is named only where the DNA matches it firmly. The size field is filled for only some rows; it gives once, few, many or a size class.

CDR3: CASSLAQGTEKLFF; DNA: TGTGCCAGCAGCTTAGCACAGGGGACTGAAAAACTGTTTTTT; J: TRBJ1-4; V: TRBV7-9; D: TRBD1; size: once; length: 14
CDR3: CSARKIGFTEAFF; DNA: TGCAGTGCTCGCAAAATTGGTTTCACTGAAGCTTTCTTT; J: TRBJ1-1; V: TRBV20-1; D: NA; size: many; length: 13
CDR3: CASSQGVGQPQHF; DNA: TGCGCCAGCAGCCAAGGAGTGGGACAGCCCCAGCATTTT; J: TRBJ1-5; V: TRBV4-1; D: NA; size: NA; length: 13
CDR3: CSADVPGQGETQYF; DNA: TGCAGTGCCGACGTACCGGGACAGGGAGAGACCCAGTACTTC; J: TRBJ2-5; V: TRBV20-1; D: TRBD1; size: few; length: 14
CDR3: CASLVQETQYF; DNA: TGTGCCAGCCTGGTTCAAGAGACCCAGTACTTC; J: TRBJ2-5; V: TRBV2; D: NA; size: NA; length: 11
CDR3: CASSLVSGGGNEQFF; DNA: TGCGCCAGCAGCTTGGTGTCAGGGGGAGGCAATGAGCAGTTCTTC; J: TRBJ2-1; V: TRBV5-1; D: NA; size: many; length: 15
CDR3: CASSYSRPEDTGELFF; DNA: TGTGCCAGCAGTTATTCCCGACCAGAGGACACCGGGGAGCTGTTTTTT; J: TRBJ2-2; V: TRBV6-5; D: NA; size: many; length: 16
CDR3: CASSIRLAGGPDEQFF; DNA: TGTGCCAGCAGCATCAGACTAGCGGGGGGGCCCGATGAGCAGTTCTTC; J: TRBJ2-1; V: TRBV12-3/TRBV12-4; D: TRBD2; size: NA; length: 16
CDR3: CASSYLAGAANSYNEQFF; DNA: TGTGCCAGCAGTTATCTAGCGGGGGCTGCTAATTCCTACAATGAGCAGTTCTTC; J: TRBJ2-1; V: TRBV28; D: TRBD2; size: NA; length: 18
CDR3: CSVEDSGLAGEETQYF; DNA: TGCAGCGTTGAAGACTCCGGACTAGCGGGGGAAGAGACCCAGTACTTC; J: TRBJ2-5; V: TRBV29-1; D: TRBD2; size: NA; length: 16